Listed here is a single T cell receptor beta chain. cDNA came from roughly 0.53 to 1 ug RNA primed by random hexamers. One entry per CDR3 protein results from TCRdb running MiXCR on the immunoSEQ multiplex PCR reads. Of 100,000 to 150,000 distinct CDR3 sequences listed, roughly 80% are singletons. This record comes from a study of CD8 T cells in Susac syndrome. The V gene lost 3 bases and the J gene lost 8 bases, with 7 bases spanning the gap. CDR3 size: 11 residues. Germline CDR1 is SNHLY and CDR2 is FYNNEI. The specimen sequenced was CD8+ T cells from PBMCs. The receptor was isolated from a human donor with multiple sclerosis. The V gene is TRBV2, the J gene TRBJ1-2, with no clear D. The CDR3 sequence is CASSDSLGYTF. In DNA form, the CDR3 reads TGTGCCAGCAGTGACAGTTTGGGCTACACCTTC.